This TCR beta chain originates from a study of shared clonotypes between healthy human individuals (dated by TCRdb to the early 2020s). General notes on the study: A few men and two women, aged 18 to 49 years, made up the cohort. Per donor, leukapheresis produced somewhere between about 0.94 and 9 billion PBMCs. Different laboratories and diverse techniques were used to prepare libraries and sequence TCR repertoires, to increase sequencing depth and limit assay-specific biases. Blood TCR repertoires of 5 or 6 healthy adults were deeply sequenced to estimate repertoire size and the extent of clonotype sharing between individuals.

A note on this clone: Its antigen specificity is not known. No qualities accompany the bases; no much larger clone lies one base away.

Results and caveats for the whole study, not just this receptor: The genetic and exposure-history diversity represented was limited by the small number of donors. Sampling was restricted to blood, and TCR repertoires in tissues likely differ from the TCR repertoires found in blood. Pairwise subsampling led to the expectation that sequencing depth would affect the degree of clonotype sharing among donors.

The CDR3 spans 15 residues, from the cysteine through the phenylalanine. Only the CDR3 portion is preserved as DNA: 45 bases, with reading frame beginning at the first base. V drops 7 bases and J drops 0 bases, leaving 15 bases in between. CDR1 and CDR2 are read off the germline V gene as MDHEN and SYDVKM. Using the deep immunoSEQ assay, multiplex PCR amplified TCR CDR3 regions from genomic DNA. Genomic DNA extracted from each cell subset was distributed evenly over all wells of several immunoSEQ 96-well plates, and each plate served as one replicate. For unsorted PBMC, each replicate PCR was loaded with about 280 ng genomic DNA, equivalent to about 30,000 T cell genomes. Unsorted PBMC genomic DNA was sequenced across ten immunoSEQ deep assay plates. Purified libraries were quantified with a Qubit 3.0 fluorometer, sized on a Bioanalyzer 2100, and re-quantified with the KAPA Library Quantification kit. Every immunoSEQ 96-well plate was sequenced on a separate single-read 150-cycle Illumina NextSeq 550 flow cell. The authors' analysis ran thus. Because only junctional sequences without quality scores were contained in the immunoSEQ output, filtering matching that applied to full-length reads could not be performed. Sequences were annotated with PyIR, a Python wrapper for IgBLAST v1.9, and V/J genes and CDR3 were assigned using IMGT germline references. Any read was removed if the V/J assignment was weak (E-value above 1e-6), the CDR3 was missing, or the read contained stop codons, out-of-frame junctions, or ambiguous translated residues. V3J clonotypes were defined by identical inferred V gene, J gene, and CDR3 amino acid sequence. Percentage overlap between repertoires was calculated by dividing the number of shared unique clonotypes by the size of the smaller repertoire. Repertoire richness was assessed with RTK rarefaction, the Chao1 estimator, and Recon v2.1 estimates of unobserved clonotypes. TCRdb took this table from immuneACCESS and kept in-frame rearrangements with V and J called. Such tables lack part of the clones; where checked against another copy, unresolved V genes explain under half of the gap, and the rest is unexplained. For V, J and clone size, that table is used; D and trimming come from the DNA. This sample is represented by over 400,000 clones; 60% to 80% of them were singletons. 12% of the sample is in the top ten clones.

The donors were healthy, HIV-negative adults with no recently reported acute infections or vaccinations. Every donor was a Caucasian adult residing in Nashville, Tennessee, USA. For unsorted samples, tens of millions of PBMCs were counted and genomic DNA was extracted with the QIAamp DNA Blood Mini kit. Blood was obtained by leukapheresis, after which PBMCs were separated by Ficoll-Histopaque density gradient centrifugation and cryopreserved in liquid nitrogen vapor phase. The V and J segments used are TRBV28 and TRBJ2-5; the best D guess is TRBD1, with 6 bases matching. The sample consisted of PBMCs. This TCR derives from a woman in her 40s in good health. Some clones in this sample may be carry-over from other donors' samples. The bases read TGTGCCAGCACCGATAGCGACAGGTACCAAGAGACCCAGTACTTC. Its translation is CASTDSDRYQETQYF.